This T cell receptor (beta chain) is drawn from a study of cytomegalovirus exposure and HLA in healthy donors. The study, taken as a whole, reports: The authors later found HLA-associated TCR beta chains more clonally expanded than equally common others. Associated with cytomegalovirus, according to the listing, were 170 or so TCR beta chains.

Losses at the gene ends were 6 bases for V and 8 bases for J; bases not matched to a gene: 8. Germline CDR1 is LNHDA and CDR2 is SQIVND (reference sequence). This CDR3 region has 13 residues. Not recorded for this donor was the CMV serostatus. PCR was performed using 60 Vbeta and 13 Jbeta primers. The repertoire was sequenced with immunoSEQ multiplex PCR; TCRdb's copy has only in-frame clones and lacks some. The sample shows more than 85,000 clones, 63% of them seen only once. A remark on this clone: The antigen is not known.

This TCR was recovered from a human donor in good health. Specimen: PBMCs. V and J are TRBV19 and TRBJ1-2, with 8 nucleotides matching TRBD1. The CDR3 here is CASSPTGGSGYTF. The CDR3 coding sequence is TGTGCCAGTAGCCCTACAGGGGGTTCAGGCTACACCTTC.